The 6 T cell receptor beta chains below come from one sample, sequenced in a study of shared clonotypes between healthy human individuals. The repertoire was sequenced with immunoSEQ multiplex PCR; TCRdb's copy has only in-frame clones and lacks some. The top ten hold about 0.13% of the sample, which has roughly 2.5 million clones, 90% to 95% seen once. The sequenced material came from naive CD4+ T cells sorted from blood. Subset of the sample: CD45RA+ positively selected. The source of these receptors is a man younger than 35 in good health.

J is TRBJ1-4 and V is TRBV27; 7 positions agree with TRBD1. The CDR3 extends over 15 amino acids. V lost 6 bases to trimming and J lost 5 bases; unmatched junction nucleotides: 9. Germline CDR1 reads MNHEY; CDR2 reads SMNVEV (reference sequence). CDR3 DNA sequence: TGTGCCAGCAGCTTCGCCGGGACAGAAAATGAAAAACTGTTTTTT. Translated: CASSFAGTENEKLFF.

The genes are TRBV30 and TRBJ2-3; the D gene is possibly TRBD2 (6 bases). This CDR3 contains 14 residues. Looked up from germline, CDR1 is GTSNPN and CDR2 is SVGIG (reference sequence). V gave up 5 bases and J gave up 4 bases, with 16 bases separating them. CDR3 loop: CAWLRGGKADTQYF. CDR3 in DNA: TGTGCCTGGCTTCGGGGCGGGAAGGCAGATACGCAGTATTTT.

The chain couples TRBV6-5 to TRBJ2-7; no reliable D call. Germline V CDR1 and CDR2: MNHEY, SVGAGI. The CDR3 totals 13 residues. The V gene lost 2 bases and the J gene lost 2 bases, with 7 bases spanning the gap. The CDR3 protein is CASSYRAAYEQYF. The DNA for the CDR3 is TGTGCCAGCAGTTACAGGGCGGCCTACGAGCAGTACTTC.

The chain uses TRBV6-6 and TRBJ2-3; 10 bases fit TRBD1. In germline, CDR1 is MNHNY, CDR2 SVGAGI (reference sequence). This CDR3 comprises 15 residues. The V segment lost 5 bases and the J segment 5 bases; nucleotides outside the gene matches: 7. CDR3 loop: CASSTGQGSGDTQYF. For the CDR3, the DNA is TGTGCCAGCAGTACGGGACAGGGGAGTGGAGATACGCAGTATTTT.

The chain uses TRBV5-5 and TRBJ2-7; possibly TRBD1 or TRBD2 for D (5 bases each). V shed 4 bases and J shed 2 bases, with 13 bases lying between them. Germline V gives CDR1 SGHKS, CDR2 YYEKEE (reference sequence). This CDR3 spans 14 amino acids. The CDR3, as DNA: TGTGCCAGCAGCAAATCGGGACCCACCTACGAGCAGTACTTC. Translating it yields CASSKSGPTYEQYF.

The gene calls are TRBV12-5 and TRBJ2-5; possibly TRBD2 for D (5 bases). Germline V gives CDR1 LGHNT, CDR2 FRNRAP. This CDR3 has 14 amino acids. V gave up 9 bases and J gave up 3 bases, with 17 bases separating them. The CDR3 region has the DNA TGTGCTAGCCAGGAGGCGCCGAGGGAAGAGACCCAGTACTTC. It specifies CASQEAPREETQYF.